This is a list of T cell receptor beta chains from one sample in a study of blood T cell repertoires in COVID-19. This table comes from immunoSEQ multiplex PCR, and its TCRdb copy is limited to in-frame clones, with some not included. The sample holds some 220,000 clones, about 83% seen once. Sequencing was performed on peripheral blood. These receptors were obtained from a man over 45 with acute or convalescent COVID-19. Both conserved end residues are part of each CDR3. The D gene is left open where the match is weak. Size tells how often a clone was seen (once, few, many) or the class of an expanded clone, and some rows leave it out.

D gene	clone size	V gene	J gene	CDR3 DNA	CDR3 protein
TRBD1	NA	TRBV6-5	TRBJ1-1	TGTGCCAGCAGTTACTCCGGGACAGGGGCCACTGAAGCTTTCTTT	CASSYSGTGATEAFF
NA	once	TRBV19	TRBJ1-4	TGTGCCAGTAGTACAGAACAGGGCCCTTTTAATGAAAAACTGTTTTTT	CASSTEQGPFNEKLFF
NA	once	TRBV28	TRBJ1-2	TGTGCCAGCAGTTTGCAGGGTTATGGCTACACCTTC	CASSLQGYGYTF
NA	NA	TRBV25-1	TRBJ2-2	TGTGCCAGCAGTGAATATCCGGGCACCGGGGAGCTGTTTTTT	CASSEYPGTGELFF
NA	NA	TRBV14	TRBJ2-5	TGTGCCAGCAGCCAACTTCCCTCGTTCTACCAAGAGACCCAGTACTTC	CASSQLPSFYQETQYF
TRBD1	NA	TRBV3-1/TRBV3-2	TRBJ1-6	TGTGCCAGCAGACAGGGGAGTGGCAATTCACCCCTCCACTTT	CASRQGSGNSPLHF
NA	NA	TRBV7-9	TRBJ1-1	TGTGCCAGCAGCTTAGGCGGGGGGCACCCTACTGAAGCTTTCTTT	CASSLGGGHPTEAFF
NA	NA	TRBV14	TRBJ1-1	TGTGCCAGCAGCCCCAATAGGAGAACTGAAGCTTTCTTT	CASSPNRRTEAFF
TRBD1	NA	TRBV5-1	TRBJ2-1	TGCGCCAGCAGCTTCGGGACAGTTGATAATGAGCAGTTCTTC	CASSFGTVDNEQFF
TRBD1	NA	TRBV9	TRBJ2-5	TGTGCCAGCAGCGCGGGACAGCCGGAGACCCAGTACTTC	CASSAGQPETQYF
TRBD2	NA	TRBV9	TRBJ2-1	TGTGCCAGCAGCGTAGGGAGGACTAGCGTCGATGAGCAGTTCTTC	CASSVGRTSVDEQFF
NA	NA	TRBV6-5	TRBJ1-6	TGTGCCAGCAGTTACCAGTCAGTATTCAATTCACCCCTCCACTTT	CASSYQSVFNSPLHF
NA	NA	TRBV6-1	TRBJ1-5	TGTGCCAGCAGTGCCCATTTGCCCTATAGCAATCAGCCCCAGCATTTT	CASSAHLPYSNQPQHF
NA	few	TRBV11-3	TRBJ2-1	TGTGCCAGCAGAGGGGCCCGGAATGAGCAGTTCTTC	CASRGARNEQFF
NA	NA	TRBV2	TRBJ1-5	TGTGCCAGCAGTGGGCAGGGATATAGCAATCAGCCCCAGCATTTT	CASSGQGYSNQPQHF
NA	NA	TRBV19	TRBJ1-2	TGTGCCAGTAGTATGTCCAGATATGGCTACACCTTC	CASSMSRYGYTF
NA	once	TRBV7-2	TRBJ1-1	TGTGCCAGCAGCTTAGTATCGGGTTTGGGAGGAAACACTGAAGCTTTCTTT	CASSLVSGLGGNTEAFF
NA	once	TRBV4-1	TRBJ2-2	TGCGCCAGCAGCCCCAGATCTAACACCGGGGAGCTGTTTTTT	CASSPRSNTGELFF
TRBD1	NA	TRBV11-3	TRBJ2-5	TGTGCCAGCACCTCGCCGTCAGGGGGTAGTGAGACCCAGTACTTC	CASTSPSGGSETQYF
NA	once	TRBV4-2	TRBJ2-7	TGTGCCAGCAGCCAGGCCCGCGGAGGGGAAAGCTCCTACGAGCAGTACTTC	CASSQARGGESSYEQYF
TRBD2	NA	TRBV12-5	TRBJ2-5	TGTGCTAGTGGTTTCGGGACTAGCGGGGCGGAGACCCAGTACTTC	CASGFGTSGAETQYF
TRBD1	NA	TRBV29-1	TRBJ1-2	TGCAGCGTTGGCAGGGACAGGGAAAACTATGGCTACACCTTC	CSVGRDRENYGYTF
NA	few	TRBV5-4	TRBJ2-1	TGTGCCAGCAGACACCGGGACGGGGGTCCGCAGTTCTTC	CASRHRDGGPQFF
TRBD1	NA	TRBV6-5	TRBJ2-5	TGTGCCAGCAGTACCGACAGGGGGCTAGAGACCCAGTACTTC	CASSTDRGLETQYF
TRBD1	few	TRBV9	TRBJ1-1	TGTGCCAGCAGCGTAGAGTGGACAGGGATGAACACTGAAGCTTTCTTT	CASSVEWTGMNTEAFF
NA	NA	TRBV28	TRBJ2-7	TGTGCCAGCAGACCGACAGATTTGTACGAGCAGTACTTC	CASRPTDLYEQYF
TRBD1	NA	TRBV7-7	TRBJ1-2	TGTGCTAGCAGCTTCTTCCCGACAGGGTACTATGGCTACACCTTC	CASSFFPTGYYGYTF
NA	NA	TRBV5-1	TRBJ2-1	TGCGCCAGCAGCTTGGTTCCTGAGGCCTCCTACAATGAGCAGTTCTTC	CASSLVPEASYNEQFF
NA	once	TRBV9	TRBJ1-2	TGTGCCAGCAGCGTAGGGCACAAGTCGGGCTACACCTTC	CASSVGHKSGYTF
TRBD1	NA	TRBV5-1	TRBJ2-5	TGCGCCAGCAGCTCGGGGACAGCCCAAGAGACCCAGTACTTC	CASSSGTAQETQYF
NA	NA	TRBV5-4	TRBJ1-2	TGTGCCAGCAGCTTGGATACAGAGTCCTTCTATGGCTACACCTTC	CASSLDTESFYGYTF
NA	few	TRBV6-8	TRBJ1-4	TGTGCCAGGGACAGCGCAACTAATGAAAAACTGTTTTTT	CARDSATNEKLFF
TRBD1	NA	TRBV6-1	TRBJ1-2	TGTGCCAGCAGTGACTGGACAGGGGGCGATTACTATGGCTACACCTTC	CASSDWTGGDYYGYTF
TRBD2	NA	TRBV5-4	TRBJ2-1	TGTGCCAGCCAGCTAGCGGGAGTTGAGTTCTTC	CASQLAGVEFF
NA	NA	TRBV7-7	TRBJ2-3	TGTGCTAGCAGCTTTAGTGGGGGCCCAGATACGCAGTATTTT	CASSFSGGPDTQYF
NA	NA	TRBV30	TRBJ1-3	TGTGCCTGGGAACCGGGACAATCAAACACCATATATTTT	CAWEPGQSNTIYF
TRBD1	NA	TRBV28	TRBJ2-7	TGTGCCAGCAGTTCGGACAGGGAACTTGCCGAGCAGTACTTC	CASSSDRELAEQYF
NA	NA	TRBV7-7	TRBJ2-2	TGTGCTAGCAGCTTACGTGCTAGCGACACTGCTCGATCGGGCGGGGAGCTGTTTTTT	CASSLRASDTARSGGELFF
TRBD1	NA	TRBV7-3	TRBJ2-3	TGTGCCAGCAGCGCCTTAGGGGGCTCAGATACGCAGTATTTT	CASSALGGSDTQYF
TRBD1	NA	TRBV6-5	TRBJ1-4	TGTGCCAGCAGTTACCAGACAGGGGTTAATGAAAAACTGTTTTTT	CASSYQTGVNEKLFF
TRBD1	NA	TRBV13	TRBJ2-3	TGTGCCAGCGGCCGAGGGGACAGCAGCACAGATACGCAGTATTTT	CASGRGDSSTDTQYF
NA	few	TRBV7-9	TRBJ1-2	TGTGCCAGCAGTCCCGACAGAATTGGCTACACCTTC	CASSPDRIGYTF
NA	NA	TRBV5-1	TRBJ1-1	TGCGCCAGCAGCCCCGCGGGGGCGAACACTGAAGCTTTCTTT	CASSPAGANTEAFF
TRBD1	NA	TRBV10-3	TRBJ2-1	TGTGCCATCAGGGACAGGGCCAATGAGCAGTTCTTC	CAIRDRANEQFF
TRBD2	NA	TRBV6-5	TRBJ2-7	TGTGCCAGCAGTTACCGGACTAGCGGGGTCTACGAGCAGTACTTC	CASSYRTSGVYEQYF
NA	NA	TRBV28	TRBJ2-5	TGTGCCAGCAGTTCCCGACGGGTCACTGTGTGGGAGACCCAGTACTTC	CASSSRRVTVWETQYF
NA	NA	TRBV7-2	TRBJ1-5	TGTGCCAGCAGCTTAGACAGGAATAGCAATCAGCCCCAGCATTTT	CASSLDRNSNQPQHF
NA	once	TRBV7-6	TRBJ2-3	TGTGCCAGCAGCGCTTACAGGCCTACTAGCACAGATACGCAGTATTTT	CASSAYRPTSTDTQYF
NA	NA	TRBV3-1/TRBV3-2	TRBJ1-1	TGTGCCAGCACCGTATCCTCCCGCGGAGGACGGACTTTCTTT	CASTVSSRGGRTFF
TRBD1	NA	TRBV6-5	TRBJ1-6	TGTGCCAGCAGTCTCCGGACAGGGTCCTCACCCCTCCACTTT	CASSLRTGSSPLHF
TRBD1	NA	TRBV19	TRBJ1-6	TGTGCCAGTAGTCGCCGGGACAGCGGAAGATATAATTCACCCCTCCACTTT	CASSRRDSGRYNSPLHF